This T cell receptor (beta chain) was identified in a study of blood T cell repertoires in COVID-19. Study as a whole: Some COVID-19 samples were acute and others convalescent; all came from the United States, Italy and Spain.

Individuals aged roughly 18 to 100 years were recruited from roughly 23 US areas. V trimming: 6 bases; J trimming: 4 bases; junction bases outside the gene matches: 6. Germline V gene data show CDR1 as MDHEN and CDR2 as SYDVKM. CDR3 size: 14 residues. TCRdb's table, derived via immunoSEQ multiplex PCR, lists solely in-frame clones and lacks some. Of 200,000 to 300,000 clones listed, around nine tenths are singletons. The receptor's source is a woman in her 30s who had recovered from COVID-19. The sequencing sample was made of PBMCs or T cells enriched from blood (not recorded which). The rearrangement uses TRBV28 and TRBJ2-7, with TRBD2 matching over 10 bases. CDR3: CASRSPSGSYEQYF. The CDR3 DNA reads as TGTGCCAGCAGAAGTCCTAGCGGGAGTTACGAGCAGTACTTC.